This T cell receptor (beta chain) appears in the sequencing data of a study of blood T cell repertoires in COVID-19. The CDR3 totals 16 residues. V was shortened by 7 bases and J by 0 bases, with 17 bases between the two germline ends. Germline values: CDR1 MDHEN, CDR2 SYDVKM. The data were produced by immunoSEQ multiplex PCR, yet TCRdb's version contains in-frame clones alone and is incomplete. Of some 200,000 clones listed, 75% to 85% are singletons. The sample consisted of peripheral blood. The chain has TRBV28 and TRBJ2-3; tentative D call: TRBD1 (5 bases). This clonotype was sampled from a man aged 45 to 65 with active or convalescent COVID-19. CDR3 sequence reads: CASTKRGRTSTDTQYF. The CDR3 DNA sequence: TGTGCCAGCACCAAAAGGGGCAGAACAAGCACAGATACGCAGTATTTT.